The sequence of this TCR beta chain was determined in a study of graft-versus-host responses after intestinal transplantation. Study-level background: Anti-thymocyte globulin served as induction for all recipients, who then took tacrolimus and steroids for about three years.

Here immunoSEQ multiplex PCR was the method, and the copy in TCRdb shows in-frame clones only, minus some. The sample consists of around 110,000 clones, approximately 90% of them appearing once. With 9 bases removed from V and 7 bases from J, the gap between germline ends came to 9 bases. Per the germline V gene, CDR1 is LNHDA and CDR2 is SQIVND (reference sequence). CDR3 size: 11 residues. Study-level results: Allograft clonal ratios (graft-versus-host to host-versus-graft) were high in patients who had graft-donor T cell macrochimerism.

Concerning this clone itself: Antigen specificity is unknown.

The starting material was unstimulated CD4+ T cells sorted from spleen or lymph node cells, obtained before intestinal transplant. The source of this sequence is a human donor who received an intestinal transplant. J is TRBJ2-2 and V is TRBV19; perhaps TRBD1 as D (5 bases). The CDR3 here is CASQTDGELFF. CDR3 coding DNA: TGTGCCAGCCAGACAGACGGGGAGCTGTTTTTT.